These 10 T cell receptor beta chains were all obtained from the same sample, sequenced in a study of human CD8 memory T cell subsets. The TCR beta sequencing libraries came from UMI-labeled 5' RACE. Using the 5' RACE reads, TCRdb records one entry per CDR3 protein without DNA. The sample includes 9,000 to 15,000 distinct CDR3 sequences. Sequenced sample: CD8+ T cells from PBMCs. The receptor set was obtained from a human donor in good health.

The chain couples TRBV30 to TRBJ2-7. From germline, CDR1 is GTSNPN and CDR2 SVGIG (reference sequence). The CDR3 runs 13 residues. CDR3 sequence reads: CAWSSGSIYEQYF.

This clonotype is called medium-sized based on its frequency. The CDR3 is CATSRRTGPDQPQHF. The chain recombines TRBV15 with TRBJ1-5; TCRdb outputs TRBD1, but without DNA this stays unchecked. This CDR3 has 15 residues. Germline-derived CDR1 and CDR2 are LNHNV and YYDKDF (reference sequence).

The rearrangement joins TRBV27 to TRBJ2-7; with no DNA, the TCRdb D assignment of TRBD2 cannot be verified. CDR3 length: 14 residues. Germline CDR1 MNHEY, CDR2 SMNVEV (reference sequence). The CDR3 loop reads CASSLTLGSYEQYF.

V is TRBV29-1 and J is TRBJ2-5; TCRdb selects TRBD1, and the lack of DNA leaves this call unchecked. Germline loops: CDR1 SQVTM, CDR2 ANQGSEA. This CDR3 is 13 amino acids long. The chain's CDR3 is CSVSQGAQETQYF.

V is TRBV7-9 and J is TRBJ1-1; the D call from TCRdb, TRBD1, cannot be confirmed without DNA. In germline, CDR1 is SEHNR, CDR2 FQNEAQ (reference sequence). CDR3 length equals 14 residues. The CDR3 sequence is CASRGGAATTEAFF.

J is TRBJ2-5 and V is TRBV5-1; without DNA, the TCRdb call of TRBD1 cannot be checked. The CDR3 contains 14 residues. The germline CDR1 and CDR2 sequences are SGHRS and YFSETQ. CDR3 sequence reads: CASSLDSYQETQYF.

The rearrangement links TRBV20-1 to TRBJ2-1; TCRdb's assignment of TRBD2 cannot be checked, as there is no DNA. Germline CDR1 DFQATT, CDR2 SNEGSKA (reference sequence). CDR3 size: 18 residues. CDR3: CSARDLQKLAGIYNEQFF.

This clonotype is labeled medium-sized based on frequency. The J gene is TRBJ2-7, the V gene TRBV27; no DNA is available, so the TRBD2 call from TCRdb remains unchecked. Germline assignment: CDR1 MNHEY and CDR2 SMNVEV (reference sequence). The CDR3 loop spans 11 amino acids. The CDR3 loop reads CASSTLGEQYF.

This chain connects TRBV2 to TRBJ2-7. The CDR3 has 14 amino acids. Germline V gene lookup returns CDR1 SNHLY and CDR2 FYNNEI. The CDR3 protein is CASSDSGGTYEQYF. The whole variable domain, filled in from reference TRBV2 and TRBJ2-7, reads EPEVTQTPSHQVTQMGQEVILRCVPISNHLYFYWYRQILGQKVEFLVSFYNNEISEKSEIFDDQFSVERPDGSNFTLKIRSTKLEDSAMYFCASSDSGGTYEQYFGPGTRLTVT.

The chain uses TRBV5-1 and TRBJ2-7; TCRdb reports TRBD1, a call that lacks DNA to check it against. Germline V gene data show CDR1 as SGHRS and CDR2 as YFSETQ. CDR3 length equals 14 residues. The CDR3 sequence: CASSFRTGWYEQYF.